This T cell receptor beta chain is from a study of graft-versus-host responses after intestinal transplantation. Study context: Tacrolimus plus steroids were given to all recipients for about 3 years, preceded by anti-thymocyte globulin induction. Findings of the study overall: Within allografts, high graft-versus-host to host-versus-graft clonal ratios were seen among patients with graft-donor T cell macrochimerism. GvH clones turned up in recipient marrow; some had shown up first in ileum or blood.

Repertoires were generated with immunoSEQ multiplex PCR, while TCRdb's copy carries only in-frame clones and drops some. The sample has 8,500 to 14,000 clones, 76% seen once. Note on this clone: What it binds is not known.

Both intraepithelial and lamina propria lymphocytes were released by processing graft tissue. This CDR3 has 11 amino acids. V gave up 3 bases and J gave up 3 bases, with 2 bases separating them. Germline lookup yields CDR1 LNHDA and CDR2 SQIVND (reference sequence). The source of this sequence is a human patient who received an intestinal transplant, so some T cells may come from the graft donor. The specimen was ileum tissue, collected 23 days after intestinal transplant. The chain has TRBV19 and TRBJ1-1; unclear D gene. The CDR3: CASSIHTEAFF. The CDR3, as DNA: TGTGCCAGTAGTATCCACACTGAAGCTTTCTTT.